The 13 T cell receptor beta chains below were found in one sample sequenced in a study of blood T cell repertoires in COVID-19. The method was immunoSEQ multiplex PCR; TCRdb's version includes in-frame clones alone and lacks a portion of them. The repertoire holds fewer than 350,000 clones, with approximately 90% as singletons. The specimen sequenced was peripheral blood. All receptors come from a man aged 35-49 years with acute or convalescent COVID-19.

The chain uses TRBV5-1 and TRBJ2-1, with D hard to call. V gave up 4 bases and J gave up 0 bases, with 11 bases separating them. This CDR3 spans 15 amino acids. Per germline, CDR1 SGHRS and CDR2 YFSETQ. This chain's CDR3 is CASSAGVSSYNEQFF. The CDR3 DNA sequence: TGCGCCAGCAGCGCCGGAGTTAGCTCCTACAATGAGCAGTTCTTC.

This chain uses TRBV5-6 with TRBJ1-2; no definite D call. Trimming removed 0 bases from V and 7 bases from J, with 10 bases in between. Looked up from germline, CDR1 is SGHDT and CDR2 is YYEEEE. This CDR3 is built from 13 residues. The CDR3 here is CASSLGEVIGYTF. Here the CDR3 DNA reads TGTGCCAGCAGCTTGGGGGAGGTGATTGGCTACACCTTC. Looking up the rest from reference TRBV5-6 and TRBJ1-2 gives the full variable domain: DAGVTQSPTHLIKTRGQQVTLRCSPKSGHDTVSWYQQALGQGPQFIFQYYEEEERQRGNFPDRFSGHQFPNYSSELNVNALLLGDSALYLCASSLGEVIGYTFGSGTRLTVV.

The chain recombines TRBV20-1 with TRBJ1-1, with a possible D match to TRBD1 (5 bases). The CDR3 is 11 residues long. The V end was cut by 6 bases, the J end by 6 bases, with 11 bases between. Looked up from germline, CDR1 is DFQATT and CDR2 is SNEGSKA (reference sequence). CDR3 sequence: CSALRVSEAFF. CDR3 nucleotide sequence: TGCAGTGCCCTCAGGGTATCTGAAGCTTTCTTT.

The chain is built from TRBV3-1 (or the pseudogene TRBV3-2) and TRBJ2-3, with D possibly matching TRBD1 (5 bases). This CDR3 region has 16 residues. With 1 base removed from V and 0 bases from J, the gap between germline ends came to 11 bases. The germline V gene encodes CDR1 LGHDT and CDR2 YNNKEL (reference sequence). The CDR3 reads CASSQVQVPSTDTQYF. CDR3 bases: TGTGCCAGCAGCCAAGTACAGGTCCCTAGCACAGATACGCAGTATTTT.

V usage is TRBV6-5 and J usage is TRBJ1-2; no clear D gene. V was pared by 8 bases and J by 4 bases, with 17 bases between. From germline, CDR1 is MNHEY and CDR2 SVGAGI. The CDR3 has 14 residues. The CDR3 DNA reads TGTGCCAGCGGTTTGACACCTCCCCTCTATGGCTACACCTTC. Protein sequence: CASGLTPPLYGYTF.

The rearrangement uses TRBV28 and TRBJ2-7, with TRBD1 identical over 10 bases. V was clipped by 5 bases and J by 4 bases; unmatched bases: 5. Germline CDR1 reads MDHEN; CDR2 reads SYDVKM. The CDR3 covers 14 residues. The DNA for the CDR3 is TGTGCCAGCAGTACTCCGGGACAGGGGTACGAGCAGTACTTC. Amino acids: CASSTPGQGYEQYF. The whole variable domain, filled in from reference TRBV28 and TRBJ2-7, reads DVKVTQSSRYLVKRTGEKVFLECVQDMDHENMFWYRQDPGLGLRLIYFSYDVKMKEKGDIPEGYSVSREKKERFSLILESASTNQTSMYLCASSTPGQGYEQYFGPGTRLTVT.

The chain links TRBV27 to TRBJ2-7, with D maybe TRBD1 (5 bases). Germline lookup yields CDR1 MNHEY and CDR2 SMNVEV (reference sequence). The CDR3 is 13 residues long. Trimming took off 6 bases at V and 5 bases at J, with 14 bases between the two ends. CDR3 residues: CASRTALRDEQYF. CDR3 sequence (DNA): TGTGCCAGCAGGACAGCCTTAAGGGACGAGCAGTACTTC.

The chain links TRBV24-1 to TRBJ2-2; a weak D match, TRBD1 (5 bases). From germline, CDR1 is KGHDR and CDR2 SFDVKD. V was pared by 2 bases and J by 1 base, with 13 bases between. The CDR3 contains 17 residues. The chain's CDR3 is CATSDSPSDMNTGELFF. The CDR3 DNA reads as TGTGCCACCAGTGATTCCCCGTCGGACATGAACACCGGGGAGCTGTTTTTT.

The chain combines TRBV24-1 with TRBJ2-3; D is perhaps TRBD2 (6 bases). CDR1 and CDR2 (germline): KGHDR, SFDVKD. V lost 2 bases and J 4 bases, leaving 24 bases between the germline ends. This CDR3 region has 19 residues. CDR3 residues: CATSDWEDEDRLRSDTQYF. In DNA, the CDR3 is TGTGCCACCAGTGATTGGGAGGACGAAGATAGACTTCGATCAGATACGCAGTATTTT.

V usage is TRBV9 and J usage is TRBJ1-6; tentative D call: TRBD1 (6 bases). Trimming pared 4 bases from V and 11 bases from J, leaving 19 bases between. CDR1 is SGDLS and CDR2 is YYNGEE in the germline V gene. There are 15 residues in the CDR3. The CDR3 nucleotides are TGTGCCAGCAGCCCAAGCTCCAGGGGAGAGACACCCCTCCACTTT. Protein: CASSPSSRGETPLHF.

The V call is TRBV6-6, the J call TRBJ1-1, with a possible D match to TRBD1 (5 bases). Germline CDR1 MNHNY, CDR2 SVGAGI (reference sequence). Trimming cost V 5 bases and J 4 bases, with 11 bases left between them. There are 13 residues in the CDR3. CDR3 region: CASSGGGSTEAFF. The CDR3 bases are TGTGCCAGCAGTGGGGGGGGATCCACTGAAGCTTTCTTT.

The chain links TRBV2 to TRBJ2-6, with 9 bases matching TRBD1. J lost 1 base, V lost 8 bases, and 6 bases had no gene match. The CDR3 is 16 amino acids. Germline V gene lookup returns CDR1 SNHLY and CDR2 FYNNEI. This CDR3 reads CASLGTGPSGANVLTF. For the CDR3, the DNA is TGTGCCAGCCTGGGGACAGGGCCTTCTGGGGCCAACGTCCTGACTTTC. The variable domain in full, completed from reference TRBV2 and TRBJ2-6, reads EPEVTQTPSHQVTQMGQEVILRCVPISNHLYFYWYRQILGQKVEFLVSFYNNEISEKSEIFDDQFSVERPDGSNFTLKIRSTKLEDSAMYFCASLGTGPSGANVLTFGAGSRLTVL.

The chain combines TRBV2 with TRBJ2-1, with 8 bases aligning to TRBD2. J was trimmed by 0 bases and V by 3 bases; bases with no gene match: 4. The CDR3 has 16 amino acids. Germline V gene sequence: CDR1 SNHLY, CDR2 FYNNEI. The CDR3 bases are TGTGCCAGCAGTGACGGGGGGGGAAGCTCCTACAATGAGCAGTTCTTC. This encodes CASSDGGGSSYNEQFF.